This passage covers 7 T cell receptor beta chains from one sample sequenced in a study of OX40 agonist ivuxolimab in advanced cancers. The protocol was immunoSEQ multiplex PCR, while the TCRdb copy is restricted to in-frame clones and leaves out a portion. The sample lists roughly 60,000 clones; around 90% were seen once. Source: CD4+ or CD8+ T cells sorted from blood, taken in a trial of the OX40 agonist ivuxolimab. These receptors originate from an adult with an advanced solid tumor such as melanoma, head and neck, liver or kidney cancer.

The chain is built from TRBV7-9 and TRBJ2-3, with D maybe TRBD2 (6 bases). This CDR3 region has 15 residues. Germline CDR1 SEHNR, CDR2 FQNEAQ (reference sequence). V shed 4 bases and J shed 3 bases, with 14 bases lying between them. CDR3 region: CASSSIPGRTDTQYF. In DNA, the CDR3 is TGTGCCAGCAGCTCCATCCCGGGGAGGACAGATACGCAGTATTTT.

This chain joins TRBV27 and TRBJ2-1; D uncertain. Deletions cut 6 bases from V and 8 bases from J, with 17 bases between. The CDR3 extends over 14 amino acids. The germline V gene has CDR1 MNHEY and CDR2 SMNVEV (reference sequence). CDR3 sequence reads: CASSRQDPTDEQFF. CDR3 in DNA: TGTGCCAGCAGCCGTCAAGACCCGACCGATGAGCAGTTCTTC.

The V and J genes are TRBV11-3 and TRBJ2-2; 15 positions match TRBD2. The CDR3 extends over 19 amino acids. The V and J ends lost 2 bases and 5 bases, in that order; junction bases with no gene match: 9. Per germline, CDR1 SGHNT and CDR2 YENEEA. CDR3 bases: TGTGCCAGCAGCTTATCGGGACTAGCGGGAGGTTCGCGGACCGGGGAGCTGTTTTTT. Translation: CASSLSGLAGGSRTGELFF.

The rearrangement joins TRBV18 to TRBJ2-3; D gene uncertain. Germline CDR1 and CDR2: KGHSH and LQKENI. CDR3 size: 15 residues. V shed 4 bases and J shed 2 bases, with 13 bases lying between them. CDR3 loop: CASSRYADTTDTQYF. CDR3 in DNA: TGTGCCAGCTCACGGTATGCGGATACCACAGATACGCAGTATTTT.

The chain carries TRBV28 and TRBJ2-5; tentative D call: TRBD1 (6 bases). The CDR3 totals 13 residues. Germline assignment: CDR1 MDHEN and CDR2 SYDVKM. Trimming shortened V by 6 bases and J by 0 bases, and 8 bases separated the two germline ends. CDR3 protein: CASSRGYQETQYF. CDR3 nucleotide sequence: TGTGCCAGCAGCAGGGGATACCAAGAGACCCAGTACTTC.

The chain couples TRBV4-1 to TRBJ2-7, with D perhaps TRBD2 (6 bases). Trimming left V 4 bases short and J 3 bases short, with 10 bases between. In germline, CDR1 is MGHRA, CDR2 YSYEKL. This CDR3 is 13 amino acids long. The CDR3 DNA is TGCGCCAGCAGCCCGGGACTGTTCTACGAGCAGTACTTC. Its protein is CASSPGLFYEQYF.

This sequence joins TRBV5-1 and TRBJ2-1, with 11 bases aligning to TRBD2. V shed 0 bases and J 8 bases; nucleotides not matched to a gene: 10. CDR3 length: 17 amino acids. CDR1 and CDR2 from the germline V gene are SGHRS and YFSETQ. This chain's CDR3 is CASSLGLSSGRADEQFF. CDR3 nucleotide sequence: TGCGCCAGCAGCTTGGGCCTCAGTAGCGGGAGGGCGGATGAGCAGTTCTTC.